A selection of T cell receptor beta chains follows, all from one sample in a study of T cell responses to AZD1222 COVID-19 vaccine. Here immunoSEQ multiplex PCR was the method, and the copy in TCRdb shows in-frame clones only, minus some. The sample carries roughly 200,000 clones, approximately 94% recorded once. The source material was peripheral blood, sampled 28 days after the second dose of the MenACWY control vaccine. These receptors were collected from an adult who received the MenACWY meningococcal vaccine as a control. CDR3s include the opening cysteine and the closing phenylalanine or tryptophan. D genes are given only for firm matches. Clone size is stated in some rows and not others, as once, few, many or a class when expanded.

cdr3_nt,cdr3_aa,j_call,clone_size,d_call,v_call
TGTGCCAGCAGCCAATATGATATTGGAGGGTATGGCTACACCTTC,CASSQYDIGGYGYTF,TRBJ1-2,.,.,TRBV14
TGCGCCAGCAGCCAAGTCTTATGGTTAGGCTCCTACGAGCAGTACTTC,CASSQVLWLGSYEQYF,TRBJ2-7,.,.,TRBV4-1
TGTGCCAGCAGAGCCCGGGACAGGGGAACAGATACGCAGTATTTT,CASRARDRGTDTQYF,TRBJ2-3,.,TRBD1,TRBV27
TGTGCCAGCAGTTTATCTCCCGGCACTGAAGCTTTCTTT,CASSLSPGTEAFF,TRBJ1-1,.,.,TRBV27
TGTGCCAGCAGCCGTACGACTAGCGGGGGGGACGAGACCCAGTACTTC,CASSRTTSGGDETQYF,TRBJ2-5,once,TRBD2,TRBV3-1/TRBV3-2
TGTGCCAGCAGCCGCCAGGTCCAAGCCAAAAACATTCAGTACTTC,CASSRQVQAKNIQYF,TRBJ2-4,once,.,TRBV3-1/TRBV3-2
TGTGCCATCAAAATGGCAGGGCGCTCGGAGGGGGATTCACCCCTCCACTTT,CAIKMAGRSEGDSPLHF,TRBJ1-6,.,.,TRBV10-3
TGTGCCAGCAGCGTAGCCCCAGCGGGACCCTACGAGCAGTACTTC,CASSVAPAGPYEQYF,TRBJ2-7,once,TRBD2,TRBV9
TGCGCCAGCAGCTTGGGGCAGGAGTATTACGAGCAGTACTTC,CASSLGQEYYEQYF,TRBJ2-7,.,.,TRBV5-1
TGTGCCAGCAGCTTAGGGCCTAGCGGGAGGCGACTGGGTTACGAGCAGTACTTC,CASSLGPSGRRLGYEQYF,TRBJ2-7,.,TRBD2,TRBV7-8
TGTGCCAGCAGTGGCCGGGGGGGCGCTTCCAAAAACATTCAGTACTTC,CASSGRGGASKNIQYF,TRBJ2-4,.,TRBD2,TRBV27
TGTGCCATCAGCGACACTCCCCCCTACGAGCAGTACTTC,CAISDTPPYEQYF,TRBJ2-7,.,.,TRBV10-3
TGTGCCAGCAGCTTAGGGGAGGGCGGAAGCTCCTACAATGAGCAGTTCTTC,CASSLGEGGSSYNEQFF,TRBJ2-1,.,TRBD2,TRBV11-3
TGCGCCAGCAGCCAGGGGGACGGGGTTACCTACGAGCAGTACTTC,CASSQGDGVTYEQYF,TRBJ2-7,once,.,TRBV4-3
TGTGCCAGCAGCTTAGGGGTCGGAGTGCACGAGCAGTACTTC,CASSLGVGVHEQYF,TRBJ2-7,.,.,TRBV7-2
TGTGCCAGCAGCCCGGTGCGCTCTGGGGCCAACGTCCTGACTTTC,CASSPVRSGANVLTF,TRBJ2-6,.,.,TRBV14
TGTGCCAGCAGCTTGGAAGTCCGGCTCACCTTC,CASSLEVRLTF,TRBJ1-2,once,.,TRBV5-5
TGTGCCAGCAGCTTATGGGGTGATGAAAAACTGTTTTTT,CASSLWGDEKLFF,TRBJ1-4,.,.,TRBV5-8
TGTGCCACCATCGCAGGTTGGAATTCACCCCTCCACTTT,CATIAGWNSPLHF,TRBJ1-6,.,.,TRBV24-1
TGCGCCAGCAGCGGGGATAGTACCCTCCACTTT,CASSGDSTLHF,TRBJ1-6,.,.,TRBV5-1
TGTGCTAGTGGTTTGGTCGGGCCAGGGCCCGACAATCAGCCCCAGCATTTT,CASGLVGPGPDNQPQHF,TRBJ1-5,.,.,TRBV12-5
TGTGCCAGCTCCGCCGGGATGGGGACTAGCGGGAGGTTTGGCGACGAGCAGTACTTC,CASSAGMGTSGRFGDEQYF,TRBJ2-7,.,TRBD2,TRBV27
TGTGCCAGCAGTTCCCCGGACAGGGGGTTGCAGCCCCAGCATTTT,CASSSPDRGLQPQHF,TRBJ1-5,.,TRBD1,TRBV28
TGTGCCTGGGGCATAAACACCGGCTACACCTTC,CAWGINTGYTF,TRBJ1-2,.,.,TRBV30
TGTGCCTTAGGGGTTGGGGCCAACGTCCTGACTTTC,CALGVGANVLTF,TRBJ2-6,.,.,TRBV30
TGTGCCACCAGTGAGCTAGCGGGAGAGGCAGATACGCAGTATTTT,CATSELAGEADTQYF,TRBJ2-3,.,TRBD2,TRBV24-1
TGTGCCAGCAGTACCCAATACGGAGGCCGCACAGATACGCAGTATTTT,CASSTQYGGRTDTQYF,TRBJ2-3,.,.,TRBV28
TGTGCCTGGAGTGTGGGACAGGGGGCCGGGAATTCACCCCTCCACTTT,CAWSVGQGAGNSPLHF,TRBJ1-6,.,TRBD1,TRBV30
TGTGCCAGCTCAGCTCGACTAAGCACAGATACGCAGTATTTT,CASSARLSTDTQYF,TRBJ2-3,.,.,TRBV18
TGTGCCAGCAGCCCAGGTCGGGAGGGGATCAATCAGCCCCAGCATTTT,CASSPGREGINQPQHF,TRBJ1-5,.,.,TRBV9
TGTGCCAGCAGCTTAGACCGGGACAGTGAAGCTTTCTTT,CASSLDRDSEAFF,TRBJ1-1,.,TRBD1,TRBV7-2
TGTGCCACCATGGACCAGGTGGCAGAGACCCAGTACTTC,CATMDQVAETQYF,TRBJ2-5,.,.,TRBV24-1
TGTGCCAGCAGCCCCGGCCTTACCCTCGGGTACGAGCAGTACTTC,CASSPGLTLGYEQYF,TRBJ2-7,.,.,TRBV7-2
TGTGCCAGTAGTATGTGGAGGGGAAACGAGCAGTACTTC,CASSMWRGNEQYF,TRBJ2-7,once,.,TRBV19
TGTGCCACAGTTGAGGGGGATTACACTGAAGCTTTCTTT,CATVEGDYTEAFF,TRBJ1-1,.,.,TRBV10-3
TGTGCCAGCAGTTACAGGGGGGGGCCGGGTGAGCAGTTCTTC,CASSYRGGPGEQFF,TRBJ2-1,.,.,TRBV6-5
TGTGCCAGCAGCTTAGCGCTAGTAGGGGGACGGGACATTCAGTACTTC,CASSLALVGGRDIQYF,TRBJ2-4,.,.,TRBV7-2
TGTGCCACGGGGACAGGCCTGAGGACAGATACGCAGTATTTT,CATGTGLRTDTQYF,TRBJ2-3,.,TRBD1,TRBV24-1
TGTGCCTGGAACATACGCCGGGACGGAAAACCGGTTAATTCACCCCTCCACTTT,CAWNIRRDGKPVNSPLHF,TRBJ1-6,.,.,TRBV30
TGTGCCACCAGCAGAGATACGGGGCATGGGGAAAAACTGTTTTTT,CATSRDTGHGEKLFF,TRBJ1-4,.,.,TRBV15
TGCAGCGTCGAACAGTCTCTGAACACCGGGGAGCTGTTTTTT,CSVEQSLNTGELFF,TRBJ2-2,.,.,TRBV29-1
TGTGCCACCAGCTATAGCGGGATCCTAAGGGGCACAGATACGCAGTATTTT,CATSYSGILRGTDTQYF,TRBJ2-3,once,TRBD2,TRBV15
TGTGCCAGCAGCGTTTTAGGGGTCAATTATGGCTACACCTTC,CASSVLGVNYGYTF,TRBJ1-2,.,.,TRBV9
TGTGCCAGCTCCCCCTCGGACAGGGTTAATCAGCCCCAGCATTTT,CASSPSDRVNQPQHF,TRBJ1-5,.,TRBD1,TRBV18